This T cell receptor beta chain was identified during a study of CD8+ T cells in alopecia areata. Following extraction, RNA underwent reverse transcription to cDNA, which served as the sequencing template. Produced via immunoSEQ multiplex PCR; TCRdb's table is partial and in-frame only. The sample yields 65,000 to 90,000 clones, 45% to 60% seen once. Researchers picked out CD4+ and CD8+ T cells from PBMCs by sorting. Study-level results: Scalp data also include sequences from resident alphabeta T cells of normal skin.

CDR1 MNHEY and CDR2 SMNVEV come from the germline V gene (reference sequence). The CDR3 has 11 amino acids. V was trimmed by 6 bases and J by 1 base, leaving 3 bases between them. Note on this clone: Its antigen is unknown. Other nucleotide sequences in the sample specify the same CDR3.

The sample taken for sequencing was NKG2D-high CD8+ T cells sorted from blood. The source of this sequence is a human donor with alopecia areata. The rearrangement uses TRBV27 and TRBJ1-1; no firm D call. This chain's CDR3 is CASSQNTEAFF. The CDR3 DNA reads TGTGCCAGCAGCCAGAACACTGAAGCTTTCTTT.